One sample yielded the 20 T cell receptor beta chains listed below, sequenced in a study of control samples from healthy donors and cancer patients. TCRdb's table, derived via immunoSEQ multiplex PCR, lists solely in-frame clones and lacks some. The sample holds 150,000 or so clones, roughly 89% seen once. The sequenced material came from blood. The receptor set was obtained from a man aged 18 to 30 in good health.

The genes are TRBV5-5 and TRBJ1-2; the D is unclear. Germline V lookup: CDR1 SGHKS, CDR2 YYEKEE (reference sequence). The CDR3 runs 11 residues. The V and J ends lost 3 bases and 8 bases respectively, with 8 bases between them. The DNA of the CDR3 is TGTGCCAGCAGCTCCGAGGGCGGCTACACCTTC. This encodes CASSSEGGYTF.

This clone was observed once. For the CDR3, the DNA is TGTGCCAGTAGTATAGGTATGGACAGGGGATACGGCTACACCTTC. Amino acids: CASSIGMDRGYGYTF. This chain links TRBV19 with TRBJ1-2; TRBD1 agrees at 9 bases. There are 15 residues in the CDR3. Germline-derived CDR1 and CDR2 are LNHDA and SQIVND (reference sequence). V lost 1 base and J lost 8; bases outside the gene matches: 8.

The rearrangement joins TRBV21-1 to TRBJ1-2; TRBD1 is taken as the D call from the table, unchecked against the DNA. TRBV21-1 counts as a pseudogene. The CDR3 covers 17 residues. CDR3 residues: CASSKEAGGPTNYGYTF. DNA for the CDR3: TGTGCCAGCAGCAAAGAAGCAGGGGGCCCTACTAACTATGGCTACACCTTC.

The chain has TRBV12-3 or TRBV12-4 and TRBJ2-5; the D is unclear. The CDR3 has 11 residues. V was clipped by 6 bases and J by 3 bases, with 5 bases between them. CDR3 DNA: TGTGCCAGCAGCCTCAAAGAGACCCAGTACTTC. Its translation: CASSLKETQYF.

V and J are TRBV5-1 and TRBJ2-3; 7 bases fit TRBD1. In germline, CDR1 is SGHRS, CDR2 YFSETQ. This CDR3 has 16 residues. V lost 4 bases, J lost 4 bases, and 12 bases stayed unmatched. CDR3: CASSPGTVYFPDTQYF. The CDR3 bases are TGCGCCAGCAGCCCCGGGACAGTCTATTTTCCAGATACGCAGTATTTT.

The genes are TRBV3-1 (or the pseudogene TRBV3-2) and TRBJ2-1; TRBD1 matches at 9 bases. The length of the CDR3 is 16 residues. The germline CDR1 and CDR2 sequences are LGHDT and YNNKEL (reference sequence). With V trimmed by 3 bases and J by 4 bases, 7 bases remained unmatched. In nucleotides, the CDR3 is TGTGCCAGCAGCCAGGAACCGGGACAGGGATACAATGAGCAGTTCTTC. Translation: CASSQEPGQGYNEQFF.

This chain uses TRBV7-9 with TRBJ2-6; D remains ambiguous. Germline loops: CDR1 SEHNR, CDR2 FQNEAQ (reference sequence). CDR3 size: 13 residues. Between the trimmed V and J ends, which lost 3 bases and 3 bases, there was a span of 3 bases. The CDR3 here is CASSFGGANVLTF. CDR3 DNA: TGTGCCAGCAGCTTCGGTGGGGCCAACGTCCTGACTTTC.

V gene TRBV12-5 combines with J gene TRBJ2-2; D uncertain. In germline, CDR1 is LGHNT, CDR2 FRNRAP. The V gene lost 3 bases and the J gene lost 5 bases, with 10 bases spanning the gap. CDR3 length equals 14 residues. The CDR3 DNA reads as TGTGCTAGTGGTTTTAGGGCACAGACCGGGGAGCTGTTTTTT. Translated, it gives CASGFRAQTGELFF.

The V gene is TRBV4-1, the J gene TRBJ1-3; D gene ambiguous. Germline assignment: CDR1 MGHRA and CDR2 YSYEKL. V shed 1 base and J shed 6 bases, with 7 bases lying between them. The length of the CDR3 is 13 residues. The CDR3 sequence: CASSQVRANTIYF. CDR3 DNA sequence: TGCGCCAGCAGCCAAGTAAGGGCAAACACCATATATTTT.

The chain has TRBV6-5 and TRBJ1-2, with TRBD1 as a possible D gene (6 bases). The V gene's germline CDR1 is MNHEY and CDR2 SVGAGI. The CDR3 length is 15 residues. V gave up 5 bases and J gave up 6 bases, with 19 bases separating them. This CDR3 reads CASSMGGGDIHGYTF. Here the CDR3 DNA reads TGTGCCAGCAGTATGGGTGGGGGGGACATCCATGGCTACACCTTC.

The chain carries TRBV20-1 and TRBJ2-7, with 14 bases matching TRBD2. Germline assignment: CDR1 DFQATT and CDR2 SNEGSKA (reference sequence). The CDR3 has 15 residues. Trimming at V came to 3 bases and at J to 2 bases, leaving 3 bases not matched to a gene. CDR3 DNA sequence: TGCAGTGCTAGTCCGACTAGCGGGGGGGCCTACGAGCAGTACTTC. It codes for CSASPTSGGAYEQYF.

The V and J genes are TRBV28 and TRBJ2-2; 9 bases align to TRBD1. The V gene end was trimmed by 2 bases and the J gene end by 3 bases; junction bases not matched to a gene: 1. In germline, CDR1 is MDHEN, CDR2 SYDVKM. The CDR3 is 15 amino acids. DNA for the CDR3: TGTGCCAGCAGTTTAGGGGACAGGGACACCGGGGAGCTGTTTTTT. This encodes CASSLGDRDTGELFF.

The chain has TRBV6-5 and TRBJ1-2; TRBD1 aligns across 8 bases. Per the germline V gene, CDR1 is MNHEY and CDR2 is SVGAGI. CDR3 size: 13 residues. Losses at the gene ends were 7 bases for V and 2 bases for J; bases not matched to a gene: 3. CDR3 amino acids: CASTRTGNYGYTF. The CDR3 DNA reads TGTGCCAGCACACGGACAGGGAACTATGGCTACACCTTC.

The chain links TRBV28 to TRBJ1-1; no definite D call. Looked up from germline, CDR1 is MDHEN and CDR2 is SYDVKM. The CDR3 length is 13 residues. The V end was cut by 9 bases, the J end by 8 bases, with 19 bases between. CDR3 protein: CASRDPRSGEAFF. In DNA form, the CDR3 reads TGTGCCAGTAGAGACCCTCGCTCTGGAGAAGCTTTCTTT.

The chain employs TRBV12-5 and TRBJ1-1; 8 nucleotides match TRBD1. Germline V gives CDR1 LGHNT, CDR2 FRNRAP. The CDR3 runs 14 residues. With V trimmed by 2 bases and J by 5 bases, 4 bases remained unmatched. CDR3 sequence (DNA): TGTGCTAGTGGTTTGACAGGGGGGCGGACTGAAGCTTTCTTT. This gives the protein CASGLTGGRTEAFF.

The V call is TRBV2, the J call TRBJ2-5; D possibly corresponds to TRBD2 (6 bases). CDR1 SNHLY and CDR2 FYNNEI come from the germline V gene. V lost 8 bases and J lost 12, with 16 bases in between. The CDR3 consists of 11 residues. CDR3 loop: CASLGAGPKYF. CDR3 sequence (DNA): TGTGCCAGCCTAGGGGCGGGACCAAAGTACTTC.

V gene TRBV24-1 combines with J gene TRBJ2-5; 8 nucleotides agree with TRBD1. CDR1 is KGHDR and CDR2 is SFDVKD in the germline V gene. The junction had 4 bases not matched to a gene; V was cut back by 4 bases and J by 4 bases. The CDR3 loop spans 14 amino acids. The CDR3 DNA sequence: TGTGCCACCAGTGAGCGGACAGGGCGAGAGACCCAGTACTTC. Translated, it gives CATSERTGRETQYF.

The rearrangement joins TRBV3-1 (or the pseudogene TRBV3-2) to TRBJ2-3, with D hard to call. Looked up from germline, CDR1 is LGHDT and CDR2 is YNNKEL (reference sequence). The CDR3 runs 16 residues. Trimming shortened V by 2 bases and J by 4 bases, and 16 bases separated the two germline ends. The CDR3 DNA reads as TGTGCCAGCAGCCAATCGGGCAGGACCCGAGCAGATACGCAGTATTTT. Its translation: CASSQSGRTRADTQYF.

This chain links TRBV7-2 with TRBJ1-4; D remains unclear. The CDR3 has 19 residues. The V end was cut by 5 bases, the J end by 4 bases, with 26 bases between. In germline, CDR1 is SGHTA, CDR2 FQGNSA. CDR3 nucleotides: TGTGCCAGCAGCCCCCAGTATGGGCGATCTCAACACATTAATGAAAAACTGTTTTTT. Translating gives CASSPQYGRSQHINEKLFF.

The rearrangement uses TRBV3-1 (or the pseudogene TRBV3-2) and TRBJ2-7, with a weak D call TRBD2 (6 bases). Per germline, CDR1 LGHDT and CDR2 YNNKEL (reference sequence). Trimming removed 5 bases at V and 4 bases at J, with 18 bases between. This CDR3 comprises 15 residues. CDR3 in DNA: TGTGCCAGCAGCACCCAGGGAGGCGGGGCTTACGAGCAGTACTTC. Its translation is CASSTQGGGAYEQYF.